This entry concerns a single T cell receptor (beta chain). The target antigen is unknown. The record originates from a study of blood T cells in healthy people across ages. Overall study findings and caveats: Older individuals had lower TCR beta diversity per million T cells (the decline was roughly linear). Those diversity estimates obtained from one million T cells were thought to be underestimates.

With a J-beta primer mix and a sample-barcoded 5' primer, a second PCR ran roughly 7 to 11 cycles. Each cDNA molecule was tagged by a template-switch adaptor with 12 random nucleotides. All samples gave at least 3 million CDR3-containing paired-end reads. TCRdb processed the 5' RACE reads anew with MiXCR; each CDR3 protein has one entry. Of hundreds of thousands of distinct CDR3 sequences in the sample, more than 40% were seen once. Germline V CDR1 and CDR2: SGHRS, YFSETQ. The CDR3 length is 15 residues. V trimming: 4 bases; J trimming: 4 bases; junction bases outside the gene matches: 7. The TCR sequence derives from a woman in her sixties in good health. The V call is TRBV5-1, the J call TRBJ2-2, with 7 bases matching TRBD1. The sequenced material came from blood. The CDR3 region is CASSPTGISTGELFF. The CDR3 DNA follows: TGCGCCAGCAGCCCGACAGGGATAAGCACCGGGGAGCTGTTTTTT.